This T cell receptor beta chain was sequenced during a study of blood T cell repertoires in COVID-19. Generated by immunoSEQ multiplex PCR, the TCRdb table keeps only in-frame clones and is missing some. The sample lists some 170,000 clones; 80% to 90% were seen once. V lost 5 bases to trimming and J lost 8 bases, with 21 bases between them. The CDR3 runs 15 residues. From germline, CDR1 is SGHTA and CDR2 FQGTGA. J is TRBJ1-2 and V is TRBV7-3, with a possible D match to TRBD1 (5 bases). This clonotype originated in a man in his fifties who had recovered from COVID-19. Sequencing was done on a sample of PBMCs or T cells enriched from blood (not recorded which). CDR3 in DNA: TGTGCCAGCAGCGGCAATTTGCGGGGGAAAGGCGGCTACACCTTC. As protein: CASSGNLRGKGGYTF.